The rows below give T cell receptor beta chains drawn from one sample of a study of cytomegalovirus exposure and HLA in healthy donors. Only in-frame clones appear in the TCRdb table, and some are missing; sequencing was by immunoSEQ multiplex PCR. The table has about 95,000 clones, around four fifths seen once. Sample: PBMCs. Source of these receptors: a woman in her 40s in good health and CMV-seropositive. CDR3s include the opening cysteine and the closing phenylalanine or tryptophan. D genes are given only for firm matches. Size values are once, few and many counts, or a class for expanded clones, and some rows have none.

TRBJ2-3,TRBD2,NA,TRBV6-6,CAAGANGDTQYF,TGTGCGGCGGGAGCGAATGGAGATACGCAGTATTTT
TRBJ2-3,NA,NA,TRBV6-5,CASSYRDTQYF,TGTGCCAGCAGTTATAGAGATACGCAGTATTTT
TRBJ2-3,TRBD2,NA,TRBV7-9,CASSPDRLAGSTDTQYF,TGTGCCAGCAGCCCCGATCGGCTAGCGGGCAGCACAGATACGCAGTATTTT
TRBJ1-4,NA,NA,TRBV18,CASSPEGRGNEKLFF,TGTGCCAGCTCCCCGGAGGGTCGAGGGAATGAAAAACTGTTTTTT
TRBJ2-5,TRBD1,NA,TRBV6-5,CASSSTWTGQETQYF,TGTGCCAGCAGTTCCACCTGGACAGGGCAAGAGACCCAGTACTTC
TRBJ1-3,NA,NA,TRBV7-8,CATAPGVGNTIYF,TGTGCCACAGCACCAGGGGTTGGAAACACCATATATTTT
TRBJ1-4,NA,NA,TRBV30,CAWSRRGDEKLFF,TGTGCCTGGAGCCGGAGGGGAGATGAAAAACTGTTTTTT
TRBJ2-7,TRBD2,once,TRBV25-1,CASSDKAFGGGAYEQYF,TGTGCCAGCAGTGATAAGGCATTCGGCGGGGGGGCCTACGAGCAGTACTTC
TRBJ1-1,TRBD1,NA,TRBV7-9,CASSLAGGAGGTEAFF,TGTGCCAGCAGCTTAGCTGGCGGGGCAGGGGGCACTGAAGCTTTCTTT
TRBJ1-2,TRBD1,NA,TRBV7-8,CASSQDRSYGYTF,TGTGCCAGCAGCCAGGACAGGAGCTATGGCTACACCTTC
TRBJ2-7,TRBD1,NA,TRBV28,CASSLGQGGEQYF,TGTGCCAGCAGTTTGGGACAGGGTGGCGAGCAGTACTTC
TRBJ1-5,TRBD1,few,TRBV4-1,CASSQDPGQGTNQPQHF,TGCGCCAGCAGCCAAGATCCAGGACAGGGAACGAATCAGCCCCAGCATTTT
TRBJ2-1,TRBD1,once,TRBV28,CASSSPGAGTGGPDEQFF,TGTGCCAGCAGTTCCCCCGGTGCGGGGACAGGGGGCCCCGATGAGCAGTTCTTC
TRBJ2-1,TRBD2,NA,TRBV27,CASSLYLSGTSGRADEQFF,TGTGCCAGCAGTTTATACTTATCTGGGACTAGCGGGAGGGCCGATGAGCAGTTCTTC
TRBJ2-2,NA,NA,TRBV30,CAWMGRAGELFF,TGTGCCTGGATGGGCAGAGCCGGGGAGCTGTTTTTT
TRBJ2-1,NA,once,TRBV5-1,CASSLQPRGNEQFF,TGCGCCAGCAGCTTGCAACCCCGGGGGAATGAGCAGTTCTTC
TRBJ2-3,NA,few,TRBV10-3,CAISGGPDTQYF,TGTGCCATCAGTGGGGGCCCAGATACGCAGTATTTT
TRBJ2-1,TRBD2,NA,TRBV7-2,CASSPQGASGLNEQFF,TGTGCCAGCAGCCCCCAAGGGGCTAGCGGGCTCAATGAGCAGTTCTTC
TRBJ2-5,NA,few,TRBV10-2,CASRFRQQETQYF,TGCGCCAGCAGATTTCGACAGCAAGAGACCCAGTACTTC
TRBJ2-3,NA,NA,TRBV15,CATSPRDNTDTQYF,TGTGCCACCAGCCCCCGGGACAACACAGATACGCAGTATTTT
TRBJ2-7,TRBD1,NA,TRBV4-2,CASSQVDRQGSEQYF,TGTGCCAGCAGCCAAGTGGACCGACAGGGTTCCGAGCAGTACTTC
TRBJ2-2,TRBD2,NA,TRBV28,CASNPPGGRVNTGELFF,TGTGCCAGCAATCCCCCGGGCGGGAGGGTGAACACCGGGGAGCTGTTTTTT
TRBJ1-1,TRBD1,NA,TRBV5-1,CASRLGQGFTEAFF,TGCGCCAGCAGATTGGGACAGGGTTTCACTGAAGCTTTCTTT
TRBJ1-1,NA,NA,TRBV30,CAWSKQVNTEAFF,TGTGCCTGGAGCAAACAGGTGAACACTGAAGCTTTCTTT
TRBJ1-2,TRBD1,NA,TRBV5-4,CASSPGQENYGYTF,TGTGCCAGCAGCCCGGGACAGGAGAACTATGGCTACACCTTC
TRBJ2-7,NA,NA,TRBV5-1,CASSLVSGYEQYF,TGCGCCAGCAGCTTGGTCAGCGGCTACGAGCAGTACTTC
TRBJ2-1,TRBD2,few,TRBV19,CASSRDPGLAGWSSYNEQFF,TGTGCCAGTAGTAGGGACCCGGGACTAGCGGGCTGGAGCTCCTACAATGAGCAGTTCTTC
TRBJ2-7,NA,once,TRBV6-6,CASSYSRGASSYEQYF,TGTGCCAGCAGTTACTCGCGGGGCGCTAGCTCCTACGAGCAGTACTTC
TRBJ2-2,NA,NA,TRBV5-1,CASSLERNTGELFF,TGCGCCAGCAGCTTGGAGCGGAACACCGGGGAGCTGTTTTTT
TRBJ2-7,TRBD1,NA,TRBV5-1,CASSSPGTGGYEQYF,TGCGCCAGCAGCTCCCCCGGGACAGGTGGCTACGAGCAGTACTTC
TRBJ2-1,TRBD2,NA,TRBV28,CASNYLAGSYDEQFF,TGTGCCAGCAACTATTTAGCGGGAAGCTACGATGAGCAGTTCTTC
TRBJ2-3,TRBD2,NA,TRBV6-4,CASSDTTGTSIDTQYF,TGTGCCAGCAGTGACACAACCGGGACTAGCATAGATACGCAGTATTTT
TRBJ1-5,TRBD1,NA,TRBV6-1,CASRGQGGVGQPQHF,TGTGCCAGCAGGGGACAGGGGGGGGTGGGTCAGCCCCAGCATTTT